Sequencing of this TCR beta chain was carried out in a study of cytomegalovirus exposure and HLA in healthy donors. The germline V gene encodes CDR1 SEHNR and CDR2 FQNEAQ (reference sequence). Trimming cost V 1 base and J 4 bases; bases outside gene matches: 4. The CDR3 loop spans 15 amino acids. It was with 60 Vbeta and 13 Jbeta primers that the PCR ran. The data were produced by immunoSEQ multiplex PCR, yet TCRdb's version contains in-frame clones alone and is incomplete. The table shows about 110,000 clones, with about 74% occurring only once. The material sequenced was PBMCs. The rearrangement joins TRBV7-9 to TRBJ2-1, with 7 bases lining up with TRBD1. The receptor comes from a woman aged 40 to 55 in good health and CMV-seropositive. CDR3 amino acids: CASSLEGTEYNEQFF. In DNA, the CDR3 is TGTGCCAGCAGCTTAGAGGGGACAGAATACAATGAGCAGTTCTTC.